This TCR beta chain comes out of a study of OX40 agonist ivuxolimab in advanced cancers. As for the study in general: Patients in dose escalation had liver, melanoma, kidney or head and neck cancers. Findings of the study overall: Antigens targeted by the expanded peripheral T cells were not determined. The study found that CD8+ T cells averaged more expanded clones than CD4+.

The repertoire was sequenced with immunoSEQ multiplex PCR; TCRdb's copy has only in-frame clones and lacks some. The sample contains about 120,000 clones, around 91% of which appear only once. The germline gives CDR1 SGHTA, CDR2 FQGTGA. The CDR3 covers 12 residues. Points on this clone: Its specificity is unknown. One end of the junction varies from germline; a read error may be responsible.

The sequence was collected from an adult with an advanced solid tumor such as melanoma, head and neck, liver or kidney cancer. The chain is built from TRBV7-3 and TRBJ1-6; D may be TRBD1 (5 bases). The starting material was CD4+ or CD8+ T cells sorted from blood, obtained in a trial of the OX40 agonist ivuxolimab. CDR3 in DNA: TGTGCCAGCAGCTTATATGAGGGGAAGGTTTCCTTT. Protein product: CASSLYEGKVSF.